This T cell receptor (beta chain) was retrieved from a study of cytomegalovirus exposure and HLA in healthy donors. Study observations and caveats: TCR sequences were mostly rare, though some public TCRs occurred in many donors. Roughly uniform depth of sequencing across donors was assumed in presence/absence analyses. The study designated fewer than 200 TCR beta chains cytomegalovirus-associated.

The PCR employed 60 Vbeta primers together with 13 Jbeta primers. Assay: immunoSEQ multiplex PCR; the TCRdb copy retains only in-frame clones and omits some. Of about 150,000 clones in the sample, about three quarters were seen once. Unrecorded immune exposures were likely, despite nominal health at sampling. Concerning this clone: What it recognizes is unknown.

Unmatched junction bases numbered 3, after V lost 5 bases and J lost 8 bases. Germline loops: CDR1 SGHTA, CDR2 FQGNSA. This CDR3 is built from 13 residues. V usage is TRBV7-2 and J usage is TRBJ2-3; 11 bases match TRBD2. This receptor was taken from a male donor in good health and CMV-seronegative. The sample was PBMCs. The CDR3 reads CASSPGTSGTQYF. The CDR3 DNA sequence: TGTGCCAGCAGCCCTGGGACTAGCGGTACGCAGTATTTT.